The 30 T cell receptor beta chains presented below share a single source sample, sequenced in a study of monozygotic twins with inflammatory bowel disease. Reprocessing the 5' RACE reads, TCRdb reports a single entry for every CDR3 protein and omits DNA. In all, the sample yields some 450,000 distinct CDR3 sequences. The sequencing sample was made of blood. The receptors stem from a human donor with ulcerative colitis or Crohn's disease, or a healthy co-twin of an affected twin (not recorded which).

CDR3 sequence: CSARDPTGKTYNEQFF. The chain employs TRBV20-1 and TRBJ2-1; the D gene TCRdb calls, TRBD1, cannot be checked with no DNA. CDR1 DFQATT and CDR2 SNEGSKA come from the germline V gene (reference sequence). There are 16 residues in the CDR3.

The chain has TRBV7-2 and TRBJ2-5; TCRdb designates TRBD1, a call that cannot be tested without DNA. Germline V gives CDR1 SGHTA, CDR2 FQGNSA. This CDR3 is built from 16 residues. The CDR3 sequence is CASSLALGRGQETQYF.

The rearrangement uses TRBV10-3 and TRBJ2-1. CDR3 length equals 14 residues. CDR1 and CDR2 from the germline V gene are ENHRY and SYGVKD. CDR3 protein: CATCCRSSYNEQFF.

The CDR3 loop reads CASSLGSSSTGELFF. The chain uses TRBV5-1 and TRBJ2-2. This CDR3 has 15 residues. In germline, CDR1 is SGHRS, CDR2 YFSETQ.

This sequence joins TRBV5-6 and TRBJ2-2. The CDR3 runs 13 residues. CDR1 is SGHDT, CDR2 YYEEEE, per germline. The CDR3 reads CASTLGVTGELFF.

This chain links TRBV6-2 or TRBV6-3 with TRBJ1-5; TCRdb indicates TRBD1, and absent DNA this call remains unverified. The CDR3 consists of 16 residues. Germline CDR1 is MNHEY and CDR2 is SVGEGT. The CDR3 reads CASGPGQGWGNQPQHF.

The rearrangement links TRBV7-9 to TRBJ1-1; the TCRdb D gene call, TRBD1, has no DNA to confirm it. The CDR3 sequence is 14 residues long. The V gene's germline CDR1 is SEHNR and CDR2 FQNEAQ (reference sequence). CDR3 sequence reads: CASSLRQGRTEAFF.

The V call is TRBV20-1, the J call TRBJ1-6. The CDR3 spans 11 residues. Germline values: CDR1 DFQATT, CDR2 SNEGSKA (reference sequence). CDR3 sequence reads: CSAGTSGPLHF.

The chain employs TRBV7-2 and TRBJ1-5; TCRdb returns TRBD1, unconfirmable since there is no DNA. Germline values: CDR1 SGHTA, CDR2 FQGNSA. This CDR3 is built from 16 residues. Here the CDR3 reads CASSLLGGSSNQPQHF.

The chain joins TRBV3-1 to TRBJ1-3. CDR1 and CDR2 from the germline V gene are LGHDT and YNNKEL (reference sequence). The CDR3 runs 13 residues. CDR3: CASSGDPGNTIYF.

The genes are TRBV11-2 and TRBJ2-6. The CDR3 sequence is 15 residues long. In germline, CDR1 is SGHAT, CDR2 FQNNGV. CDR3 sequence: CASSPTFSGANVLTF.

The CDR3 reads CASSYGHKDYEQYF. This chain uses TRBV6-2 or TRBV6-3 with TRBJ2-7. The germline V gene encodes CDR1 MNHEY and CDR2 SVGEGT. CDR3 length: 14 residues.

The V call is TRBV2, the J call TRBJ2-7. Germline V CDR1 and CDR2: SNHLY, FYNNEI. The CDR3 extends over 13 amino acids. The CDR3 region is CASSEDPSYEQYF.

CDR3 sequence: CAISGDRGTDTQYF. The V call is TRBV10-3, the J call TRBJ2-3; TCRdb proposes TRBD1, but this gene call is untestable without DNA. The CDR3 length is 14 residues. The V gene's germline CDR1 is ENHRY and CDR2 SYGVKD.

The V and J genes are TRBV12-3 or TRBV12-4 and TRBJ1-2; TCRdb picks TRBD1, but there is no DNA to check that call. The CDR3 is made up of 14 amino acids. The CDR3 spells CASRGGLSHYGYTF.

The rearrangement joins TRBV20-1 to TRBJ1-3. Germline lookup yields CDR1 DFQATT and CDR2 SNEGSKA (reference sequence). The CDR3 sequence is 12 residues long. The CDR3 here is CSARTFDYTIDF.

CDR3 in amino acids: CASSFFRPGSNQPQHF. The chain joins TRBV2 to TRBJ1-5; the TCRdb call, TRBD1, lacks DNA for checking. The CDR3 sequence is 16 residues long. In germline, CDR1 is SNHLY, CDR2 FYNNEI.

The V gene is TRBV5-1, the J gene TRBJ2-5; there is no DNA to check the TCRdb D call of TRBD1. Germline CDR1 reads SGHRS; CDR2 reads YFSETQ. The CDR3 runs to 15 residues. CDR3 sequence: CASSPMGQFQETQYF.

This CDR3 reads CASSQVTPRDDLNYGYTF. This chain connects TRBV4-2 to TRBJ1-2; checking the TCRdb D call of TRBD1 is not possible without DNA. The CDR3 loop spans 18 amino acids. In germline, CDR1 is LGHNA, CDR2 YNFKEQ.

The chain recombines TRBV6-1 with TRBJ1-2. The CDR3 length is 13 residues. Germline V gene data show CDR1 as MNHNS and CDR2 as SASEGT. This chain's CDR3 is CASSENSVYGYTF.

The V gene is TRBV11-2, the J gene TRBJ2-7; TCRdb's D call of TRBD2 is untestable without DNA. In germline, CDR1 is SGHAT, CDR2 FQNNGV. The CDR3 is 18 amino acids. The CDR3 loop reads CASSLTGTSGFSSYEQYF.

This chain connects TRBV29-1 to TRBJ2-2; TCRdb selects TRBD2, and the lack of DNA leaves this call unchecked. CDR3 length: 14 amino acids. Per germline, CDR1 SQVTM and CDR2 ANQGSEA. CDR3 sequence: CSAGLAGGTGELFF.

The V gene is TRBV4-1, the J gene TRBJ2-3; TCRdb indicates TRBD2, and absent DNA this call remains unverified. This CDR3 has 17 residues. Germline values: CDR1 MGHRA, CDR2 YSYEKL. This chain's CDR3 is CASSQRGTSGITDTQYF.

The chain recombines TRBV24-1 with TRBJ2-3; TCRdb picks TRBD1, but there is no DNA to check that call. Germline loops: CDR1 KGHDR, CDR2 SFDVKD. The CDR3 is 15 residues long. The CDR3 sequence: CATSPRQGSTDTQYF.

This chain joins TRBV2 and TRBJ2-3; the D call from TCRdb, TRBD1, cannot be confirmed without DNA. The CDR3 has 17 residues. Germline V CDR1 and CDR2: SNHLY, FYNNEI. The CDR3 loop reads CASSELIDRPVRDTQYF.

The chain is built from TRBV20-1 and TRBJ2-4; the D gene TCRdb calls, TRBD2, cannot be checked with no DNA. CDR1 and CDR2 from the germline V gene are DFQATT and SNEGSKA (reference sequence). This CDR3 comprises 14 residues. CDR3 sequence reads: CSAGPTSGRNIQYF.

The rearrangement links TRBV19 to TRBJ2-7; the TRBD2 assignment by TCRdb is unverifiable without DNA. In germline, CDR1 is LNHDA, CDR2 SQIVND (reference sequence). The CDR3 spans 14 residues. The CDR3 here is CASRPAASSYEQYF.

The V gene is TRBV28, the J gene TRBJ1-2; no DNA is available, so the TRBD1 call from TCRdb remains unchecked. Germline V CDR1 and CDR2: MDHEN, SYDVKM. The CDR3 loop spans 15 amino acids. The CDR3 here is CASRLYSGKDYGYTF.

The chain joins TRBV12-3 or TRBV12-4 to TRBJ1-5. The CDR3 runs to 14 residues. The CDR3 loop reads CASSRWDSNQPQHF.

CDR3 amino acids: CASRRGQGDGYTF. The chain links TRBV6-2 or TRBV6-3 to TRBJ1-2; lacking DNA, the TRBD1 call made by TCRdb goes unchecked. From germline, CDR1 is MNHEY and CDR2 SVGEGT. The CDR3 runs to 13 residues.